These 17 T cell receptor beta chains came from one sample sequenced in a study of CXCR3-negative and CXCR3-positive naive CD8 T cells. Study conclusions and caveats: TRB CDR3s of CXCR3-positive naive cells were more hydrophobic than those of CXCR3-negative naive cells.

These receptors have no identified antigens. TRB cDNA libraries were made by UMI-labeled 5' RACE. TCRdb derives one entry per CDR3 protein from the 5' RACE reads, leaving out DNA. The listing records tens of thousands of distinct CDR3 sequences. The sequenced material came from naive CXCR3+ CD8+ T cells from blood. Sample subset: CD45RO-CCR7+CD27+CD95- naive CD8+ T cells expressing CXCR3 (TNR3+). These receptors were collected from a human donor in good health. Some clones in this sample may be carry-over from other donors' samples.

The V call is TRBV7-6, the J call TRBJ2-7; TCRdb's D gene call, TRBD1, goes unchecked for lack of DNA. This CDR3 spans 14 amino acids. CDR1 and CDR2 (germline): SGHVS, FNYEAQ. CDR3 protein: CASSFGSGAYEQYF. Full variable domain (missing parts from reference TRBV7-6 and TRBJ2-7): GAGVSQSPRYKVTKRGQDVALRCDPISGHVSLYWYRQALGQGPEFLTYFNYEAQQDKSGLPNDRFSAERPEGSISTLTIQRTEQRDSAMYRCASSFGSGAYEQYFGPGTRLTVT.

V gene TRBV9 combines with J gene TRBJ2-7; the TCRdb call, TRBD1, lacks DNA for checking. CDR1 SGDLS and CDR2 YYNGEE come from the germline V gene. This CDR3 has 16 residues. This CDR3 is CASSPPGGQGADEQYF. Full variable domain (outside the CDR3, taken from reference TRBV9 and TRBJ2-7): DSGVTQTPKHLITATGQRVTLRCSPRSGDLSVYWYQQSLDQGLQFLIQYYNGEERAKGNILERFSAQQFPDLHSELNLSSLELGDSALYFCASSPPGGQGADEQYFGPGTRLTVT.

The chain carries TRBV13 and TRBJ2-1. CDR3 length equals 14 residues. CDR1 and CDR2 (germline): PRHDT, FYEKMQ (reference sequence). The CDR3 is CASSVDRTSNEQFF.

This chain links TRBV5-1 with TRBJ2-1; the D gene TCRdb calls, TRBD1, cannot be checked with no DNA. CDR1 SGHRS and CDR2 YFSETQ come from the germline V gene. This CDR3 has 17 amino acids. The CDR3: CASSPTDSETPVCEQFF.

This chain's CDR3 is CASSQDQGLGYNEQFF. The chain uses TRBV4-2 and TRBJ2-1; there is no DNA to check the TCRdb D call of TRBD1. CDR1 is LGHNA, CDR2 YNFKEQ, per germline. CDR3 length equals 16 residues.

CDR3 loop: CASSPRGGSGANVLTF. The V and J genes are TRBV4-3 and TRBJ2-6; the TRBD1 assignment by TCRdb is unverifiable without DNA. The V gene's germline CDR1 is LGHNA and CDR2 YSLEER. The CDR3 has 16 residues.

The chain combines TRBV6-5 with TRBJ1-5; as DNA is missing, the TRBD1 call by TCRdb cannot be tested. Germline CDR1 is MNHEY and CDR2 is SVGAGI. CDR3 length: 17 residues. CDR3 region: CASIHPRDRGGDQPQHF.

This sequence joins TRBV2 and TRBJ2-5; TCRdb picks TRBD1, but there is no DNA to check that call. The CDR3 runs 13 residues. From germline, CDR1 is SNHLY and CDR2 FYNNEI. CDR3: CASNDRGRETQYF.

The chain combines TRBV4-1 with TRBJ2-2; TCRdb picks TRBD1, but there is no DNA to check that call. CDR3 length: 14 amino acids. Germline V lookup: CDR1 MGHRA, CDR2 YSYEKL. This CDR3 is CASSTGQGPGELFF.

The chain links TRBV5-6 to TRBJ2-2. This CDR3 comprises 13 residues. Germline lookup yields CDR1 SGHDT and CDR2 YYEEEE. The CDR3 sequence is CASSLALSGELFF. Full variable domain (remainder filled in from reference TRBV5-6 and TRBJ2-2): DAGVTQSPTHLIKTRGQQVTLRCSPKSGHDTVSWYQQALGQGPQFIFQYYEEEERQRGNFPDRFSGHQFPNYSSELNVNALLLGDSALYLCASSLALSGELFFGEGSRLTVL.

The V and J genes are TRBV28 and TRBJ1-3. This CDR3 contains 11 residues. CDR1 is MDHEN, CDR2 SYDVKM, per germline. This chain's CDR3 is CASSLGNTIYF.

The chain recombines TRBV12-3 or TRBV12-4 with TRBJ1-1. CDR3 size: 13 residues. CDR3: CASKLNWNTEAFF.

The V call is TRBV6-5, the J call TRBJ2-5; TCRdb designates TRBD1, a call that cannot be tested without DNA. CDR1 is MNHEY, CDR2 SVGAGI, per germline. This CDR3 has 16 residues. This chain's CDR3 is CASSYSGTGARETQYF.

The chain employs TRBV15 and TRBJ2-5; the TCRdb D gene call, TRBD1, has no DNA to confirm it. CDR1 and CDR2 from the germline V gene are LNHNV and YYDKDF (reference sequence). CDR3 size: 16 residues. The CDR3 is CATSRIGGDPSGTQYF.

The chain couples TRBV28 to TRBJ2-7; TCRdb's D call of TRBD2 is untestable without DNA. CDR1 is MDHEN, CDR2 SYDVKM, per germline. The CDR3 totals 17 residues. CDR3 in amino acids: CASSSIYLSGRAYEQYF.

This chain joins TRBV6-5 and TRBJ2-7; TCRdb proposes TRBD1, but this gene call is untestable without DNA. There are 14 residues in the CDR3. CDR1 and CDR2 from the germline V gene are MNHEY and SVGAGI. The CDR3 sequence: CASSSPRTGYEQYF.

The gene calls are TRBV19 and TRBJ2-7; checking the TCRdb D call of TRBD1 is not possible without DNA. The germline V gene has CDR1 LNHDA and CDR2 SQIVND (reference sequence). The CDR3 loop spans 14 amino acids. The CDR3 here is CASEAGTGMYEQYF.